The 32 T cell receptor beta chains below all came from one sample that was sequenced in a study of T cell changes during pregnancy in multiple sclerosis. Data came from immunoSEQ multiplex PCR; TCRdb stores just in-frame clones and leaves some out. The profile shows about 92,000 clones, roughly nine tenths of them singletons. Source: peripheral blood, taken in the first trimester of pregnancy. Receptors were obtained from a female donor with multiple sclerosis, enrolled in a pregnancy study.

The rearrangement uses TRBV19 and TRBJ2-1; 16 nucleotides align to TRBD2. This CDR3 contains 17 residues. The V segment lost 0 bases and the J segment 7 bases; nucleotides outside the gene matches: 3. Germline-derived CDR1 and CDR2 are LNHDA and SQIVND (reference sequence). CDR3 coding DNA: TGTGCCAGTAGTATAGATCAGGGACTAGCGGGGGGGAATGAGCAGTTCTTC. This codes for CASSIDQGLAGGNEQFF.

The gene calls are TRBV5-4 and TRBJ2-5, with 7 bases fitting TRBD1. The CDR3 contains 16 residues. J lost 5 bases, V lost 3 bases, and 13 bases had no gene match. The V gene's germline CDR1 is SGHNT and CDR2 YYREEE (reference sequence). DNA for the CDR3: TGTGCCAGCAGCTCCTTTACAGGGGTGGGGGTCGAGACCCAGTACTTC. Its translation: CASSSFTGVGVETQYF. The whole variable domain, remainder taken from reference TRBV5-4 and TRBJ2-5, is ETGVTQSPTHLIKTRGQQVTLRCSSQSGHNTVSWYQQALGQGPQFIFQYYREEENGRGNFPPRFSGLQFPNYSSELNVNALELDDSALYLCASSSFTGVGVETQYFGPGTRLLVL.

The V call is TRBV10-1, the J call TRBJ1-4; 9 nucleotides match TRBD1. The length of the CDR3 is 17 residues. The germline CDR1 and CDR2 sequences are WNHNN and SYGVQD (reference sequence). Trimming removed 4 bases from V and 10 bases from J; junction bases left unmatched: 16. CDR3 DNA: TGCGCCAGCAGTGGGACGTCCGCCGTGGACAGGGGCAGAAAACTGTTTTTT. Its translation is CASSGTSAVDRGRKLFF.

V usage is TRBV6-1 and J usage is TRBJ1-4; D gene ambiguous. Per the germline V gene, CDR1 is MNHNS and CDR2 is SASEGT. The CDR3 runs to 15 residues. Trimming shortened V by 6 bases and J by 9 bases, and 20 bases separated the two germline ends. The CDR3 DNA is TGTGCCAGCAGCCCGGAGACGTATAGGAGTCAAAAACTGTTTTTT. It specifies CASSPETYRSQKLFF.

The chain uses TRBV2 and TRBJ2-3, with 13 bases matching TRBD2. V gave up 6 bases and J gave up 3 bases; unmatched junction bases: 3. CDR3 length equals 15 residues. Germline V gene data show CDR1 as SNHLY and CDR2 as FYNNEI. Here the CDR3 reads CASRATSGRTDTQYF. In DNA form, the CDR3 reads TGTGCCAGCAGGGCGACTAGCGGGAGGACAGATACGCAGTATTTT.

V usage is TRBV9 and J usage is TRBJ2-1, with 7 nucleotides matching TRBD1. Trimming cost V 0 bases and J 2 bases; bases outside gene matches: 2. The CDR3 has 15 amino acids. CDR1 and CDR2 from the germline V gene are SGDLS and YYNGEE. DNA of the CDR3: TGTGCCAGCAGCGTAGTTACAGGGGCCTACAATGAGCAGTTCTTC. Protein: CASSVVTGAYNEQFF.

There are a few counts of this clone. This chain joins TRBV30 and TRBJ2-7; D is possibly TRBD1 (5 bases). The CDR3 covers 13 residues. The germline CDR1 and CDR2 sequences are GTSNPN and SVGIG (reference sequence). V was shortened by 3 bases and J by 4 bases, with 13 bases between the two germline ends. DNA of the CDR3: TGTGCCTGGAGAGGGCAACAGGTATACGAGCAGTACTTC. This sequence encodes CAWRGQQVYEQYF.

This clone was observed a few times. V usage is TRBV6-5 and J usage is TRBJ1-1; tentatively, D is TRBD1 (6 bases). The germline CDR1 and CDR2 sequences are MNHEY and SVGAGI. V lost 7 bases and J lost 10, with 13 bases in between. This CDR3 has 11 amino acids. The CDR3: CASIIRGLAFF. In DNA form, the CDR3 reads TGTGCCAGCATCATTAGGGGGTTAGCTTTCTTT.

The chain recombines TRBV30 with TRBJ2-3; 10 positions agree with TRBD2. CDR1 and CDR2 (germline): GTSNPN, SVGIG (reference sequence). Losses at the gene ends were 5 bases for V and 2 bases for J; bases not matched to a gene: 7. The CDR3 totals 15 residues. DNA of the CDR3: TGTGCCTGGTCCGCTAGCGGGAGCGACACAGATACGCAGTATTTT. This gives the protein CAWSASGSDTDTQYF. Using reference TRBV30 and TRBJ2-3 for the parts outside the CDR3, the full variable domain is SQTIHQWPATLVQPVGSPLSLECTVEGTSNPNLYWYRQAAGRGLQLLFYSVGIGQISSEVPQNLSASRPQDRQFILSSKKLLLSDSGFYLCAWSASGSDTDTQYFGPGTRLTVL.

The CDR3 bases are TGTGCCAGCAGTGAAGGCCCCCCGGAGTCCTACGAGCAGTACTTC. Its protein product is CASSEGPPESYEQYF. The J gene is TRBJ2-7, the V gene TRBV2, with D uncertain. The CDR3 extends over 15 amino acids. V lost 1 base and J 1 base, leaving 11 bases between the germline ends. The germline V gene has CDR1 SNHLY and CDR2 FYNNEI.

The chain is built from TRBV5-4 and TRBJ2-1, with TRBD2 matching over 10 bases. The CDR3 is 17 amino acids. Per germline, CDR1 SGHNT and CDR2 YYREEE (reference sequence). V lost 4 bases, J lost 6 bases, and 13 bases stayed unmatched. CDR3 protein: CASSTGGSGRPPNEQFF. Here the CDR3 DNA reads TGTGCCAGCAGCACTGGAGGTAGCGGGAGGCCGCCCAATGAGCAGTTCTTC.

The chain links TRBV10-2 to TRBJ2-1, with 8 nucleotides matching TRBD2. The length of the CDR3 is 16 residues. The J segment lost 4 bases and the V segment lost 5 bases, leaving 10 bases of the junction unmatched. Germline V CDR1 and CDR2: WSHSY, SAAADI. CDR3 in amino acids: CASSTPATSVYNEQFF. The CDR3 bases are TGCGCCAGCAGTACCCCGGCGACTAGCGTGTACAATGAGCAGTTCTTC.

This clone was found once. The chain employs TRBV28 and TRBJ2-7; 10 nucleotides agree with TRBD2. Germline values: CDR1 MDHEN, CDR2 SYDVKM. V lost 8 bases and J lost 6; bases outside the gene matches: 10. There are 14 residues in the CDR3. DNA of the CDR3: TGTGCCAGCGGACCAACTAGCGGGACACGCGAGCAGTACTTC. Translation: CASGPTSGTREQYF.

Details on this clone: The sample has other DNA sequences that encode this CDR3 too. CDR3 in amino acids: CASSLNLAGDNEQFF. CDR3 nucleotides: TGTGCCAGCAGCCTAAACTTAGCGGGGGACAATGAGCAGTTCTTC. The rearrangement uses TRBV7-3 and TRBJ2-1; 9 bases are a match to TRBD2. CDR1 is SGHTA, CDR2 FQGTGA, per germline. The V segment lost 5 bases and the J segment 5 bases; nucleotides outside the gene matches: 7. This CDR3 contains 15 residues.

This clone was counted only a few times. J is TRBJ2-1 and V is TRBV7-2; possibly TRBD1 for D (6 bases). This CDR3 is built from 15 residues. Germline V gives CDR1 SGHTA, CDR2 FQGNSA. V lost 6 bases to trimming and J lost 0 bases, with 12 bases between them. CDR3 region: CASRRTGPSYNEQFF. CDR3 sequence (DNA): TGTGCCAGCAGGAGAACAGGGCCCTCCTACAATGAGCAGTTCTTC.

The DNA of the CDR3 is TGTGCCAGCAGCTTTCGGGGGGTCTACGAGCAGTACTTC. The encoded protein is CASSFRGVYEQYF. This sequence joins TRBV7-2 and TRBJ2-7, with TRBD2 matching 7 bases. Germline loops: CDR1 SGHTA, CDR2 FQGNSA. Unmatched junction bases numbered 2, after V lost 3 bases and J lost 3 bases. CDR3 length: 13 residues. The entire variable domain, with the rest obtained from reference TRBV7-2 and TRBJ2-7, is as follows: GAGVSQSPSNKVTEKGKDVELRCDPISGHTALYWYRQSLGQGLEFLIYFQGNSAPDKSGLPSDRFSAERTGGSVSTLTIQRTQQEDSAVYLCASSFRGVYEQYFGPGTRLTVT.

This chain connects TRBV29-1 to TRBJ1-2, with 8 bases fitting TRBD1. The germline CDR1 and CDR2 sequences are SQVTM and ANQGSEA. The CDR3 is 15 amino acids. The V and J ends lost 2 bases and 4 bases, in that order; junction bases with no gene match: 9. CDR3 coding DNA: TGCAGCGTTGAAACTCGGGACAGGACCCTCTATGGCTACACCTTC. As protein: CSVETRDRTLYGYTF.

The CDR3 DNA sequence: TGTGCCAGTAGTATCACAGCCCAAGAGACCCAGTACTTC. It is translated as CASSITAQETQYF. The genes are TRBV19 and TRBJ2-5; D not resolved. The CDR3 sequence is 13 residues long. V was cut by 3 bases and J by 1 base, with 6 bases left in between. Germline V lookup: CDR1 LNHDA, CDR2 SQIVND (reference sequence).

The CDR3 region has the DNA TGTGCCAGCAGTTTAGCGGGGGAGCAGTACTTC. It codes for CASSLAGEQYF. The gene calls are TRBV27 and TRBJ2-7, with D perhaps matching TRBD2 (6 bases). Germline CDR1 MNHEY, CDR2 SMNVEV (reference sequence). This CDR3 contains 11 residues. Trimming removed 2 bases at V and 7 bases at J, with 6 bases between.

This clone has just one count. The chain is built from TRBV5-1 and TRBJ2-3; D not certain. Germline-derived CDR1 and CDR2 are SGHRS and YFSETQ. V was clipped by 0 bases and J by 4 bases, with 18 bases between them. The CDR3 is made up of 17 amino acids. The DNA of the CDR3 is TGCGCCAGCAGCTTGGTTATTAGCACCACGGCGGCAGATACGCAGTATTTT. It translates to CASSLVISTTAADTQYF. Filled out from reference TRBV5-1 and TRBJ2-3, the complete variable domain reads KAGVTQTPRYLIKTRGQQVTLSCSPISGHRSVSWYQQTPGQGLQFLFEYFSETQRNKGNFPGRFSGRQFSNSRSEMNVSTLELGDSALYLCASSLVISTTAADTQYFGPGTRLTVL.

This clone showed up just once. The chain links TRBV4-1 to TRBJ1-1; 8 bases align to TRBD1. Germline V gives CDR1 MGHRA, CDR2 YSYEKL. This CDR3 has 17 residues. Losses at the gene ends were 2 bases for V and 3 bases for J; bases not matched to a gene: 11. CDR3 in DNA: TGCGCCAGCAGCCAATTTTCAGGGGGCCCGCCATACACTGAAGCTTTCTTT. It specifies CASSQFSGGPPYTEAFF.

The chain couples TRBV5-1 to TRBJ2-6; unclear D gene. CDR1 and CDR2 (germline): SGHRS, YFSETQ. The CDR3 spans 14 residues. V lost 5 bases, J lost 0 bases, and 6 bases lay in between. The CDR3 here is CASSYSSGANVLTF. For the CDR3, the DNA is TGCGCCAGCAGTTATAGCTCTGGGGCCAACGTCCTGACTTTC.

The rearrangement uses TRBV5-1 and TRBJ2-1; 11 nucleotides match TRBD1. The CDR3 extends over 16 amino acids. With V trimmed by 4 bases and J by 6 bases, 9 bases remained unmatched. Germline CDR1 SGHRS, CDR2 YFSETQ. The CDR3 DNA is TGCGCCAGCAGCAGGACAGGGGGCGCGGGAGGCAATGAGCAGTTCTTC. This encodes CASSRTGGAGGNEQFF.

V and J are TRBV5-1 and TRBJ1-5, with no clear D. CDR1 and CDR2 from the germline V gene are SGHRS and YFSETQ. V gave up 0 bases and J gave up 0 bases, with 16 bases separating them. The CDR3 runs 18 residues. This CDR3 reads CASSLAPRSGNSNQPQHF. The CDR3 bases are TGCGCCAGCAGCTTGGCCCCCAGGTCCGGAAATAGCAATCAGCCCCAGCATTTT.

The J gene is TRBJ1-1, the V gene TRBV27, with a weak D call TRBD1 (5 bases). CDR1 and CDR2 (germline): MNHEY, SMNVEV (reference sequence). The CDR3 has 15 amino acids. V dropped 3 bases and J dropped 1 base, with 12 bases sitting between them. The CDR3: CASSFGGERNTEAFF. CDR3 DNA: TGTGCCAGCAGTTTTGGGGGGGAACGGAACACTGAAGCTTTCTTT.

V gene TRBV12-5 combines with J gene TRBJ2-1; no clear D gene. Trimming removed 4 bases from V and 4 bases from J, with 2 bases in between. Germline assignment: CDR1 LGHNT and CDR2 FRNRAP. This CDR3 comprises 11 residues. CDR3 DNA: TGTGCTAGTGGTTCTTACAATGAGCAGTTCTTC. Translation: CASGSYNEQFF.

The rearrangement joins TRBV28 to TRBJ2-7; D unclear. V lost 4 bases and J lost 2, with 9 bases in between. The CDR3 is 13 residues long. Germline CDR1 MDHEN, CDR2 SYDVKM. The CDR3 spells CASSYSSPYEQYF. The CDR3 coding sequence is TGTGCCAGCAGTTATAGTAGTCCCTACGAGCAGTACTTC. Filled out from reference TRBV28 and TRBJ2-7, the complete variable domain reads DVKVTQSSRYLVKRTGEKVFLECVQDMDHENMFWYRQDPGLGLRLIYFSYDVKMKEKGDIPEGYSVSREKKERFSLILESASTNQTSMYLCASSYSSPYEQYFGPGTRLTVT.

This clone was observed a single time. The chain is built from TRBV7-8 and TRBJ2-7; D is unclear. Trimming took off 5 bases at V and 0 bases at J, with 8 bases between the two ends. Germline V gives CDR1 SGHVS, CDR2 FQNEAQ. The CDR3 sequence is 13 residues long. The CDR3 nucleotides read TGTGCCAGCAGCCCAGTTGGCTCCTACGAGCAGTACTTC. As protein: CASSPVGSYEQYF.

This clone was observed a handful of times. The CDR3 reads CASSDRDSYNEQFF. In DNA, the CDR3 is TGTGCCAGCAGCGACAGGGACTCCTACAATGAGCAGTTCTTC. The V call is TRBV27, the J call TRBJ2-1, with TRBD1 matching over 7 bases. Germline values: CDR1 MNHEY, CDR2 SMNVEV (reference sequence). This CDR3 has 14 residues. The V and J ends lost 6 bases and 0 bases, in that order; junction bases with no gene match: 2.

This rearrangement joins TRBV2 to TRBJ2-3; TRBD2 is a possible D gene (6 bases). V was cut by 1 base and J by 6 bases, with 20 bases left in between. Germline V gives CDR1 SNHLY, CDR2 FYNNEI. The CDR3 contains 17 residues. The CDR3 protein is CASSEGDSLTAGDTQYF. The DNA for the CDR3 is TGTGCCAGCAGTGAAGGGGACTCCCTCACCGCTGGGGATACGCAGTATTTT.

This chain joins TRBV5-1 and TRBJ2-2; D remains ambiguous. Germline V gives CDR1 SGHRS, CDR2 YFSETQ. V lost 4 bases, J lost 0 bases, and 19 bases lay in between. This CDR3 is 18 amino acids long. The CDR3 DNA follows: TGCGCCAGCAGCCAAGAACCGATCAGAACCTCGAACACCGGGGAGCTGTTTTTT. Amino acids: CASSQEPIRTSNTGELFF.

This chain uses TRBV11-3 with TRBJ2-5; D is perhaps TRBD1 (6 bases). This CDR3 is built from 15 residues. V was clipped by 5 bases and J by 1 base, with 14 bases between them. The germline CDR1 and CDR2 sequences are SGHNT and YENEEA. The CDR3 nucleotides read TGTGCCAGCAGCCCCAGGGGTAGGGCCCAAGAGACCCAGTACTTC. Translation gives CASSPRGRAQETQYF.